Listed below are T cell receptor beta chains from one sample, sequenced in a study of shared clonotypes between healthy human individuals. This table comes from immunoSEQ multiplex PCR, and its TCRdb copy is limited to in-frame clones, with some not included. Of over 2 million clones in the sample, around 92% were seen once. Sequenced input: naive CD4+ T cells from PBMCs. The receptor set was obtained from a man in his late teens or twenties in good health. Some clones in this sample may be carry-over from other donors' samples. Each CDR3 is given with its conserved first and last residue. The D gene is left open where the match is weak. Clone size is not always given. Where it is, it says once, few, many or a class for expanded clones.

j_call v_call clone_size d_call cdr3_nt cdr3_aa
TRBJ2-2 TRBV15 NA NA TGTGCCACCAGCTCCCCCCGGCCGGCAGGGCCTTCCGGGGAGCTGTTTTTT CATSSPRPAGPSGELFF
TRBJ1-5 TRBV7-9 few NA TGTGCCAGCAGCTTATGGAGGACTAGCAATCAGCCCCAGCATTTT CASSLWRTSNQPQHF
TRBJ1-5 TRBV19 NA NA TGTGCCACCAGTAGTAGGTTATATAGCAATCAGCCCCAGCATTTT CATSSRLYSNQPQHF
TRBJ1-1 TRBV6-5 few NA TGTGCCAGCCAGATCAGACAGAACACTGAAGCTTTCTTT CASQIRQNTEAFF
TRBJ2-4 TRBV7-2 once NA TGTGCCAGCAGCTTAGAACCCCAGGTTAACATTCAGTACTTC CASSLEPQVNIQYF
TRBJ1-1 TRBV7-3 NA TRBD1 TGTGCCAGCAGCTTAACGGGACAGGGTGGCACTGAAGCTTTCTTT CASSLTGQGGTEAFF
TRBJ2-7 TRBV18 once TRBD2 TGTGCCAGCTCACCGTCTAGCGGAATGAACTCCTACGAGCAGTACTTC CASSPSSGMNSYEQYF
TRBJ1-3 TRBV2 NA NA TGTGCCAGCAGTGAAAACAGGGCGAGTGGAAACACCATATATTTT CASSENRASGNTIYF
TRBJ1-2 TRBV19 few NA TGTGCCAGTAGTATTACAGGCTATGGCTACACCTTC CASSITGYGYTF
TRBJ2-7 TRBV5-1 NA TRBD1 TGCGCCAGCAGCTTCAACAGGGGACACGAGCAGTACTTC CASSFNRGHEQYF
TRBJ1-2 TRBV6-1 NA NA TGTGCCAGCAGTGAACCCTTTCGGCGCTATGGCTACACCTTC CASSEPFRRYGYTF